This TCR beta chain was profiled in a study of cytotoxic CD8 clonotypes in ibrutinib-treated CLL. Turning to the study itself: Partial response occurred in roughly 25 patients and complete response in 2; at median approximately 68 months, about 14 remained remitted and approximately twelve progressed. Points from the study as a whole: Against age-matched healthy donors, baseline clonality ran higher and tracked circulating CD8+ T-cell counts.

As regards this clone: What it binds is not known.

Investigators sought sequencing depths of between 1 in 200,000 and 1 in 1 million T cells. Sequencing used immunoSEQ multiplex PCR; TCRdb keeps in-frame clones, though not all of them. The data contain about 140,000 clones, approximately 80% of them singletons. The origin of this receptor is a human donor with chronic lymphocytic leukemia. Material: PBMCs, obtained after 12 months of ibrutinib treatment.

The CDR3 loop reads CASSGRSPQPQHF. The CDR3 coding sequence is TGTGCCAGCAGCGGAAGGAGTCCGCAGCCCCAGCATTTT. V is TRBV5-7 and J is TRBJ1-5; no clear D. TRBV5-7 is noted as an ORF with a role that remains uncertain. This CDR3 has 13 residues. Trimming left V 4 bases short and J 7 bases short, with 12 bases between.